Listed below are T cell receptor beta chains from one sample, sequenced in a study of OX40 agonist ivuxolimab in advanced cancers. The protocol was immunoSEQ multiplex PCR, while the TCRdb copy is restricted to in-frame clones and leaves out a portion. The sample holds about 110,000 clones, approximately 90% seen once. Sequences were derived from CD4+ or CD8+ T cells sorted from blood, sampled in a trial of the OX40 agonist ivuxolimab. Receptors were obtained from an adult with an advanced solid tumor such as melanoma, head and neck, liver or kidney cancer. CDR3s include the opening cysteine and the closing phenylalanine or tryptophan. A D gene is named only where the DNA matches it firmly. A clone size is listed for some rows: how often the clone was seen (once, few, many), or a class if it is expanded.

d_call clone_size j_call v_call cdr3_nt cdr3_aa
TRBD1 - TRBJ2-7 TRBV5-1 TGCGCCAGCAGCTCCGGACAGGGCTACGAGCAGTACTTC CASSSGQGYEQYF
- - TRBJ1-5 TRBV4-1 TGCGCCAGCAGCCCCAGGGAGAGCAATCAGCCCCAGCATTTT CASSPRESNQPQHF
- - TRBJ2-1 TRBV7-2 TGTGCCAGCAGCTCTCGGGGCGATGCGTATGAGCAGTTCTTC CASSSRGDAYEQFF
- - TRBJ1-1 TRBV11-2 TGTGCCAGCAGCCAAAGTCCGGACAGCCTAAGAGGAGCTTTCTTT CASSQSPDSLRGAFF
TRBD2 - TRBJ2-5 TRBV5-1 TGCGCCAGCAGCTTGATACTAGCGGGGGGGCAAGAGACCCAGTACTTC CASSLILAGGQETQYF
- few TRBJ1-1 TRBV11-3 TGTGCCAGCAGCTTAGGTGGACTTAGCACTGAAGCTTTCTTT CASSLGGLSTEAFF
- - TRBJ2-7 TRBV13 TGTGCCAGCAGCTTAGGGGGGGCGGGCCCCTCTGAGCAGTACTTC CASSLGGAGPSEQYF
TRBD2 - TRBJ2-3 TRBV19 TGTGCCAGTAGTATAGGAGCGGGGGGAAGCACAGATACGCAGTATTTT CASSIGAGGSTDTQYF
TRBD2 - TRBJ2-7 TRBV5-8 TGTGCCAGCAGCTCGGGACTAGCGGGGGACTACGAGCAGTACTTC CASSSGLAGDYEQYF
TRBD2 - TRBJ2-7 TRBV30 TGTGCCTGGATCCCGCTAGCGGGAAACGAGCAGTACTTC CAWIPLAGNEQYF
TRBD1 - TRBJ1-3 TRBV9 TGTGCCAGCAGCGAGGGGGGACAGGGCGGAAACACCATATATTTT CASSEGGQGGNTIYF
- - TRBJ2-2 TRBV2 TGTGCCAGCCTTCGGGACCGCGACAACGGGGAGCTGTTTTTT CASLRDRDNGELFF
- - TRBJ1-5 TRBV6-1 TGTGCCAGCAGGTCTAGCAATCAGCCCCAGCATTTT CASRSSNQPQHF
TRBD1 - TRBJ2-7 TRBV5-1 TGCGCCAGCAAGCACTCTCCGGACAGGGCTACCTACGAGCAGTACTTC CASKHSPDRATYEQYF
- - TRBJ1-2 TRBV5-1 TGCGCCAGCAGCCCGGACGCTAACTATGGCTACACCTTC CASSPDANYGYTF
TRBD2 - TRBJ2-1 TRBV2 TGTGCCAGCAGACTATCCGGGACTAGCGGCAATGAGCAGTTCTTC CASRLSGTSGNEQFF
- - TRBJ2-5 TRBV19 TGTGCCAGTAGTATAGAGGACAGTGAGACCCAGTACTTC CASSIEDSETQYF
- - TRBJ1-1 TRBV7-6 TGTGCCAGCAGCCTATCCTCCACTCCGGGGAACACTGAAGCTTTCTTT CASSLSSTPGNTEAFF
- - TRBJ1-5 TRBV30 TGTGCCTGGAGTAATGAGGGAAGCAATCAGCCCCAGCATTTT CAWSNEGSNQPQHF
TRBD2 - TRBJ2-1 TRBV5-6 TGTGCCAGCAGCCCGGGACTACCCTCCAATGAGCAGTTCTTC CASSPGLPSNEQFF
TRBD2 once TRBJ2-1 TRBV18 TGTGCCAGCTCGACAACTAGCGGGATTTACAATGAGCAGTTCTTC CASSTTSGIYNEQFF
TRBD1 - TRBJ2-1 TRBV10-3 TGTGCCATCAGGGGACAGGGTTTTGATGAGCAGTTCTTC CAIRGQGFDEQFF
- - TRBJ1-1 TRBV5-6 TGTGCCAGCAGCCGGCCAGGGGTTGAAGCTTTCTTT CASSRPGVEAFF
TRBD2 - TRBJ2-1 TRBV11-2 TGTGCCAGCAGCTTAGGCGGGAGCCCCTACAATGAGCAGTTCTTC CASSLGGSPYNEQFF
- - TRBJ2-5 TRBV18 TGTGCCAGCTCACGCGCGACTAGTCATGAGACCCAGTACTTC CASSRATSHETQYF
- - TRBJ2-6 TRBV7-6 TGTGCCAGCAGCTTAGCAAGCAGGGACTCTGGGGCCAACGTCCTGACTTTC CASSLASRDSGANVLTF
- - TRBJ2-3 TRBV6-1 TGTGCCAGCAGTGAAGTGGTTTGGGTCACAGATACGCAGTATTTT CASSEVVWVTDTQYF
- once TRBJ2-3 TRBV19 TGTGCCAGTAGTATAGGGGTATTGGACAGCTACACAGATACGCAGTATTTT CASSIGVLDSYTDTQYF